This paragraph reports one T cell receptor beta chain. The data were taken from a study of blood T cell repertoires in COVID-19. Germline assignment: CDR1 PRHDT and CDR2 FYEKMQ (reference sequence). The CDR3 consists of 15 residues. V lost 3 bases, J lost 1 base, and 0 bases stayed unmatched. Profiling relied on immunoSEQ multiplex PCR, and the TCRdb table lists in-frame clones only, not all of them. Among about 190,000 clones listed, more than 60% were seen once. The V gene is TRBV13, the J gene TRBJ2-3; 11 nucleotides match TRBD1. Sequencing was done on a sample of peripheral blood. The TCR originated in a woman in her fifties or sixties with acute or convalescent COVID-19. The CDR3 loop reads CASSLGQGGTDTQYF. DNA for the CDR3: TGTGCCAGCAGCTTGGGACAGGGGGGCACAGATACGCAGTATTTT.